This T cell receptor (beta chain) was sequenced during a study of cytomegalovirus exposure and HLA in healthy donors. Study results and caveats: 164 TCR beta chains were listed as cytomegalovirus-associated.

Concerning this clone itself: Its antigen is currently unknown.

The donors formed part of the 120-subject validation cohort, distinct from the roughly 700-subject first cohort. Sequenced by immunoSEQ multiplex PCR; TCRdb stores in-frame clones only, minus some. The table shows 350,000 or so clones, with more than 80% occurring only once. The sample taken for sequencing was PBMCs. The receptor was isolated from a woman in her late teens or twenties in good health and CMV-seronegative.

CDR3 in DNA: TGTGCCAGCAGCCCTCCGGGACAGGGGGAGTCTAACTATGGCTACACCTTC. Its translation is CASSPPGQGESNYGYTF. This chain links TRBV9 with TRBJ1-2, with 11 bases matching TRBD1. The CDR3 extends over 17 amino acids. Germline V gene sequence: CDR1 SGDLS, CDR2 YYNGEE. Germline trimming cut 4 bases from V and 0 bases from J; bases unmatched to any gene: 8.